A single sample is the source of the 13 T cell receptor beta chains below, sequenced in a study of response to subunit inactivated influenza vaccine. One entry per CDR3 protein, called by TCRdb with MiXCR from the RT-PCR reads. In the table there are about 800,000 distinct CDR3 sequences, 21% of which are singletons. The sequences come from PBMCs from blood, collected roughly 5 days after vaccination. The receptor set was obtained from a man aged 50-60 years who received an inactivated influenza vaccine.

As to this clonotype: A much larger clone differs by one base, so this may be a read error. The conserved phenylalanine or tryptophan is not found at the CDR3 terminus, so this likely reflects a read error. This chain joins TRBV7-8 and TRBJ2-7; D possibly uses TRBD1 or TRBD2 (5 bases each). CDR1 and CDR2 from the germline V gene are SGHVS and FQNEAQ. The CDR3 runs 13 residues. V lost 3 bases and J lost 5, with 11 bases in between. The CDR3 bases are TGTGCCAGCAGCTTTGCCAGGGAGCACGAGCAGTACCTC. This sequence encodes CASSFAREHEQYL.

This clonotype was counted between two and nine times. DNA for the CDR3: TGCAGCGTTGGAGACAGGGGGCTAGGGCAGCCCCAGCATTTT. Translated: CSVGDRGLGQPQHF. The chain couples TRBV29-1 to TRBJ1-5, with 10 bases fitting TRBD1. Germline V gene sequence: CDR1 SQVTM, CDR2 ANQGSEA. This CDR3 contains 14 residues. Trimming cost V 4 bases and J 7 bases; bases outside gene matches: 7.

The chain couples TRBV9 to TRBJ2-5; D remains unclear. V was clipped by 0 bases and J by 7 bases, with 16 bases between them. This CDR3 is built from 15 residues. Per the germline V gene, CDR1 is SGDLS and CDR2 is YYNGEE. The chain's CDR3 is CASSVGTPHWGTQYF. The CDR3 region has the DNA TGTGCCAGCAGCGTAGGAACTCCACACTGGGGGACCCAGTACTTC.

The V gene is TRBV4-3, the J gene TRBJ2-3; unclear D gene. The ends were cut back, 3 bases at V and 0 bases at J, with 10 bases in the middle. The CDR3 extends over 15 amino acids. The germline CDR1 and CDR2 sequences are LGHNA and YSLEER. CDR3 region: CASSQGHSSTDTQYF. CDR3 coding DNA: TGCGCCAGCAGCCAGGGTCACAGTAGCACAGATACGCAGTATTTT.

The chain uses TRBV5-6 and TRBJ2-1; D call uncertain. Trimming cost V 4 bases and J 2 bases, with 13 bases left between them. This CDR3 is built from 15 residues. Germline V CDR1 and CDR2: SGHDT, YYEEEE. CDR3 DNA: TGTGCCAGCAGCCCGGGTGGGTGGACCTACAATGAGCAGTTCTTC. Protein: CASSPGGWTYNEQFF.

This rearrangement joins TRBV28 to TRBJ1-6; D is uncertain. V lost 6 bases and J lost 7, with 4 bases in between. Germline values: CDR1 MDHEN, CDR2 SYDVKM. The CDR3 totals 11 residues. CDR3 loop: CASRTNSPLHF. CDR3 DNA: TGTGCCAGCAGGACCAATTCACCCCTCCACTTT.

About this clonotype itself: A read error is possible here, since a much larger clone lies one base away. V and J are TRBV5-1 and TRBJ2-3, with D unresolved. CDR1 is SGHRS, CDR2 YFSETQ, per germline. The CDR3 is 15 residues long. CDR3 sequence (DNA): TGCGCCAGCAGCTTGGACGGGCAGCTCACAGATACGCACTATTTT. Its translation is CASSLDGQLTDTHYF.

Only a few counts were recorded for this clonotype. V is TRBV7-9 and J is TRBJ2-3, with 12 positions matching TRBD1. The CDR3 totals 15 residues. Germline loops: CDR1 SEHNR, CDR2 FQNEAQ (reference sequence). V dropped 4 bases and J dropped 5; count of bases not matched to a gene: 4. The CDR3 reads CASSYGTGGVDTQYF. Written as DNA, the CDR3 is TGTGCCAGCAGCTACGGGACAGGGGGCGTAGATACGCAGTATTTT.

This clonotype appeared a few times. The chain combines TRBV4-3 with TRBJ2-1, with D perhaps TRBD2 (5 bases). V was shortened by 0 bases and J by 9 bases, with 18 bases between the two germline ends. The CDR3 loop spans 16 amino acids. Germline values: CDR1 LGHNA, CDR2 YSLEER. This chain's CDR3 is CASSQEGRLTVTEQFF. Here the CDR3 DNA reads TGCGCCAGCAGCCAAGAGGGGAGACTAACCGTTACTGAGCAGTTCTTC.

The rearrangement joins TRBV5-6 to TRBJ2-1; possible D gene TRBD2, 5 bases. CDR1 SGHDT and CDR2 YYEEEE come from the germline V gene. Deletions cut 1 base from V and 9 bases from J, with 11 bases between. CDR3 length: 13 residues. The CDR3 is CASSLTSGAEQFF. DNA for the CDR3: TGTGCCAGCAGCTTGACGAGCGGAGCTGAGCAGTTCTTC.

In its sample, this clonotype was seen a few times. The chain is built from TRBV20-1 and TRBJ2-1, with 10 bases that match TRBD2. Losses at the gene ends were 1 base for V and 2 bases for J; bases not matched to a gene: 8. There are 17 residues in the CDR3. Germline V gene data show CDR1 as DFQATT and CDR2 as SNEGSKA (reference sequence). The CDR3 region is CSARGSSGSTPYNEQFF. The CDR3 DNA sequence: TGCAGTGCTAGAGGTTCTAGCGGGAGTACCCCCTACAATGAGCAGTTCTTC.

The J gene is TRBJ2-5, the V gene TRBV6-1, with TRBD1 matching over 7 bases. This CDR3 is 13 amino acids long. Germline loops: CDR1 MNHNS, CDR2 SASEGT. Losses at the gene ends were 3 bases for V and 4 bases for J; bases not matched to a gene: 2. CDR3 bases: TGTGCCAGCAGTGACAGGGGGTCAGAGACCCAGTACTTC. Translated, it gives CASSDRGSETQYF.

This clonotype was recorded at least ten times. This rearrangement joins TRBV2 to TRBJ1-5; TRBD1 aligns across 7 bases. CDR3 length: 15 residues. Germline lookup yields CDR1 SNHLY and CDR2 FYNNEI. Trimming took 6 bases from V and 2 from J; bases not matched to a gene: 7. The CDR3 loop is CASREGQSGNQPQHF. DNA of the CDR3: TGTGCCAGCAGGGAGGGACAGAGTGGCAATCAGCCCCAGCATTTT. Combining the CDR3 with reference TRBV2 and TRBJ1-5 gives the whole variable domain EPEVTQTPSHQVTQMGQEVILRCVPISNHLYFYWYRQILGQKVEFLVSFYNNEISEKSEIFDDQFSVERPDGSNFTLKIRSTKLEDSAMYFCASREGQSGNQPQHFGDGTRLSIL.